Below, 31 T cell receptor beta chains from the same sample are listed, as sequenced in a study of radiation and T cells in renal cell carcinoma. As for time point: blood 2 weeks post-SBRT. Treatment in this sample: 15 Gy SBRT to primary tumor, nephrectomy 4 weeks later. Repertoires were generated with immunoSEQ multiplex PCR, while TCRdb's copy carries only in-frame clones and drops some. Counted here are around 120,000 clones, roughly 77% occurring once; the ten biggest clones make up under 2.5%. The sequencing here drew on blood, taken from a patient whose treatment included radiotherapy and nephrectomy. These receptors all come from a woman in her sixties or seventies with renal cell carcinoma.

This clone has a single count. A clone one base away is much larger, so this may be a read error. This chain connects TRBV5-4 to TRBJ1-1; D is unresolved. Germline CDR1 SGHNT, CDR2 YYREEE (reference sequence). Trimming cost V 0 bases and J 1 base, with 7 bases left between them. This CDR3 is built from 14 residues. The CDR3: CASSLAAGNTEAFF. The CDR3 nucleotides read TGTGCCAGCAGCTTGGCGGCAGGGAACACTGAAGCTTTCTTT.

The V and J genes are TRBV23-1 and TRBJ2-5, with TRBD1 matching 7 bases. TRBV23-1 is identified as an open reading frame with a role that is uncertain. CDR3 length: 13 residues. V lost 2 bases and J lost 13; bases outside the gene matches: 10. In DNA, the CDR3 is TGCGCCAGCAGTCAAGAGGGACCGGGACAGAGGTACTTC. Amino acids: CASSQEGPGQRYF.

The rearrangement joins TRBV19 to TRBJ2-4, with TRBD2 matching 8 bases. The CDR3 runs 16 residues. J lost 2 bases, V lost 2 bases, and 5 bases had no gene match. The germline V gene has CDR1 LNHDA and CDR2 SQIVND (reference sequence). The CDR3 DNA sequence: TGTGCCAGTAGTATAAGCGGGGGTCGGACCAAAAACATTCAGTACTTC. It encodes CASSISGGRTKNIQYF.

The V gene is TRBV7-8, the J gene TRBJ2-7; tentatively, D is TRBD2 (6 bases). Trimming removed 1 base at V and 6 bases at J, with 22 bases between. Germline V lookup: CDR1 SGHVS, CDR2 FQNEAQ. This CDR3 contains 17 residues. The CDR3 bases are TGTGCCAGCAGCTTAGGGGTAGATGGAGGGAGGTACGTCGAGCAGTACTTC. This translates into CASSLGVDGGRYVEQYF.

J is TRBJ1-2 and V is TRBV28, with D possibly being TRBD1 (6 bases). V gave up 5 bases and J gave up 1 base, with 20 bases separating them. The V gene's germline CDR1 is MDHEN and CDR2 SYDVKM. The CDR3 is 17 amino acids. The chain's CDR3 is CASSAAGTTYVNYGYTF. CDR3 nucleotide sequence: TGTGCCAGCAGTGCTGCCGGGACAACCTACGTTAACTATGGCTACACCTTC.

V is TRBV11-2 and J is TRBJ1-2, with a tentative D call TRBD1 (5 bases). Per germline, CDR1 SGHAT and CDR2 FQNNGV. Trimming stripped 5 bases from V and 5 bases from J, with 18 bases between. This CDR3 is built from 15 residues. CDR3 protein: CASSLGPGLGYGYTF. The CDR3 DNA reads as TGTGCCAGCAGCCTAGGGCCGGGACTGGGGTATGGCTACACCTTC. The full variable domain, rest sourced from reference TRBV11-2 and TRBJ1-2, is EAGVAQSPRYKIIEKRQSVAFWCNPISGHATLYWYQQILGQGPKLLIQFQNNGVVDDSQLPKDRFSAERLKGVDSTLKIQPAKLEDSAVYLCASSLGPGLGYGYTFGSGTRLTVV.

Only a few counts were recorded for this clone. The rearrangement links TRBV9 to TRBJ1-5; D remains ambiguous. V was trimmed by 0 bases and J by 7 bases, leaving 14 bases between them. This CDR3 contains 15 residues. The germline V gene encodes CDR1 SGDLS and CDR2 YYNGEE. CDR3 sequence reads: CASSVGPNLEQPQHF. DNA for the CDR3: TGTGCCAGCAGCGTAGGGCCCAACTTGGAGCAGCCCCAGCATTTT.

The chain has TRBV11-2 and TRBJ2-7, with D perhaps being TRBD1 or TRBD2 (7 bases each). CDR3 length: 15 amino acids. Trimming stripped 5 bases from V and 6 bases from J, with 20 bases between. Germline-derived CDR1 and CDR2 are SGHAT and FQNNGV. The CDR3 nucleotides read TGTGCCAGCAGCCCACCGGAGGGAGGGGGCAGCGAGCAGTACTTC. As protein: CASSPPEGGGSEQYF.

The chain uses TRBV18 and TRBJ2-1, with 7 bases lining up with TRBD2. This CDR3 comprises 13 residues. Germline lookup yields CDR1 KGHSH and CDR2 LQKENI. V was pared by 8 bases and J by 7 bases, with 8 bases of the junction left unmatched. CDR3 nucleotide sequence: TGTGCCAGCCACCTAGCGGTTAATAATGAGCAGTTCTTC. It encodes CASHLAVNNEQFF. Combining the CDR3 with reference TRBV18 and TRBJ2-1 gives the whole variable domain NAGVMQNPRHLVRRRGQEARLRCSPMKGHSHVYWYRQLPEEGLKFMVYLQKENIIDESGMPKERFSAEFPKEGPSILRIQQVVRGDSAAYFCASHLAVNNEQFFGPGTRLTVL.

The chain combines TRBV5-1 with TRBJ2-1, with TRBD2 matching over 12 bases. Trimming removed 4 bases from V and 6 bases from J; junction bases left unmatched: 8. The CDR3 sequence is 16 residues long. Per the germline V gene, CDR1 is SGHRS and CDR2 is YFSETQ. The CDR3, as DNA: TGCGCCAGCAGCCCTCCGACTAGCGGGGGAGGCAATGAGCAGTTCTTC. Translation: CASSPPTSGGGNEQFF.

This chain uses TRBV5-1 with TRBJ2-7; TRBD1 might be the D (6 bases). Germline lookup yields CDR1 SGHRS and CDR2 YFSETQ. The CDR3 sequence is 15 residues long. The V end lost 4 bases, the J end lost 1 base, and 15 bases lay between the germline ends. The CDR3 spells CASSSQPDRSYEQYF. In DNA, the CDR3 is TGCGCCAGCAGCAGTCAACCGGACAGATCCTACGAGCAGTACTTC.

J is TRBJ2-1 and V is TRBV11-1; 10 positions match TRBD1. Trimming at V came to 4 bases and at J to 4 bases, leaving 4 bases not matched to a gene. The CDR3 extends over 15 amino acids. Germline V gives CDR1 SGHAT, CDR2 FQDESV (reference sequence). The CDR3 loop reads CASSSDRGAYNEQFF. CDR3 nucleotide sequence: TGTGCCAGCAGCTCGGACAGGGGGGCGTACAATGAGCAGTTCTTC.

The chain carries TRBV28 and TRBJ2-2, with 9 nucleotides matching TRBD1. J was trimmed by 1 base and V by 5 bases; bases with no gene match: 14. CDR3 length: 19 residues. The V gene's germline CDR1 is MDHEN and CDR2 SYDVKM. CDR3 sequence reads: CASSPYITRGQGNTGELFF. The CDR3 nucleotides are TGTGCCAGCAGTCCCTACATCACGCGGGGACAGGGGAACACCGGGGAGCTGTTTTTT.

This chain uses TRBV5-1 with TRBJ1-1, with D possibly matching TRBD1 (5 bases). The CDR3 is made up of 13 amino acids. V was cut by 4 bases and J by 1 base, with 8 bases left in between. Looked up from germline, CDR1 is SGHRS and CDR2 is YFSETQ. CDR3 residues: CASSKQGNTEAFF. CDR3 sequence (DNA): TGCGCCAGCAGCAAGCAGGGGAACACTGAAGCTTTCTTT.

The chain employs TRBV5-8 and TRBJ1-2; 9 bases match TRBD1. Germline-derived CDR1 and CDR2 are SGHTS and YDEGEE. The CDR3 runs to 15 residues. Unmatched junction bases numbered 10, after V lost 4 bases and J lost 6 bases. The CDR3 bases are TGTGCCAGCAGCCCAGACCGGGACAGGGTGAATGGCTACACCTTC. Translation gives CASSPDRDRVNGYTF.

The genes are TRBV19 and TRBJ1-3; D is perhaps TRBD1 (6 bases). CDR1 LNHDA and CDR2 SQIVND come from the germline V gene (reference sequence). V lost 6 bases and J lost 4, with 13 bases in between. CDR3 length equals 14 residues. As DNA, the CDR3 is TGTGCCAGTAGCCCGCCGGGGGCCGGAAACACCATATATTTT. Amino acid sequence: CASSPPGAGNTIYF.

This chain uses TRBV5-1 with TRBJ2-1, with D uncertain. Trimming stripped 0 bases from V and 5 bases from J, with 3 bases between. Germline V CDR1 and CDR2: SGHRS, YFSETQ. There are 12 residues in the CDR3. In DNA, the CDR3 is TGCGCCAGCAGCTTGGTTCACAATGAGCAGTTCTTC. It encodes CASSLVHNEQFF.

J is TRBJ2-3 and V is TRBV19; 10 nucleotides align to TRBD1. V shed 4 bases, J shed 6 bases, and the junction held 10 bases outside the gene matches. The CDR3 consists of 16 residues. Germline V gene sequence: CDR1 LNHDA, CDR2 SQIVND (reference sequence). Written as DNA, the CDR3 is TGTGCCAGTAGTAGCCGACAGGGGGCTTCGAGGGATACGCAGTATTTT. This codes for CASSSRQGASRDTQYF.

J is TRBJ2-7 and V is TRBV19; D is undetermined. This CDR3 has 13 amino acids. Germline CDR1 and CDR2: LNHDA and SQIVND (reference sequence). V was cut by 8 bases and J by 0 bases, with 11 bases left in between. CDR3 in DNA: TGTGCCAGTGAGTCCCCTTTCTCCTACGAGCAGTACTTC. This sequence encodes CASESPFSYEQYF.

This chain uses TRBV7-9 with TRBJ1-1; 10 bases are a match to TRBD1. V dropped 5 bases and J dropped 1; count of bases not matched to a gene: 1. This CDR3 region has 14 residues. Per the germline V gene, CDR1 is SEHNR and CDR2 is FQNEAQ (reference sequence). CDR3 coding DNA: TGTGCCAGCAGCGACAGGGGGCCGAACACTGAAGCTTTCTTT. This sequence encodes CASSDRGPNTEAFF.

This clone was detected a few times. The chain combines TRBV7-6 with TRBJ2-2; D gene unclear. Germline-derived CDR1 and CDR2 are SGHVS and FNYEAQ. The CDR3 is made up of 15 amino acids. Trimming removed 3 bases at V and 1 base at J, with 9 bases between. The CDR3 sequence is CASSLQVKNTGELFF. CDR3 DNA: TGTGCCAGCAGCTTGCAAGTAAAGAACACCGGGGAGCTGTTTTTT. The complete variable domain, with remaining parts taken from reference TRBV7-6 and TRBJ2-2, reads GAGVSQSPRYKVTKRGQDVALRCDPISGHVSLYWYRQALGQGPEFLTYFNYEAQQDKSGLPNDRFSAERPEGSISTLTIQRTEQRDSAMYRCASSLQVKNTGELFFGEGSRLTVL.

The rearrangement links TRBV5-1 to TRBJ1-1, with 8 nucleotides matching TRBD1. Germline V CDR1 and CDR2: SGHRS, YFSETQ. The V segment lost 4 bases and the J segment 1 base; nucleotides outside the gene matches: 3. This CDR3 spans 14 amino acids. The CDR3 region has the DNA TGCGCCAGCAGCGTTGACAGGGGGAACACTGAAGCTTTCTTT. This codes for CASSVDRGNTEAFF. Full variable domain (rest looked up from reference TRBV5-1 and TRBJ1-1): KAGVTQTPRYLIKTRGQQVTLSCSPISGHRSVSWYQQTPGQGLQFLFEYFSETQRNKGNFPGRFSGRQFSNSRSEMNVSTLELGDSALYLCASSVDRGNTEAFFGQGTRLTVV.

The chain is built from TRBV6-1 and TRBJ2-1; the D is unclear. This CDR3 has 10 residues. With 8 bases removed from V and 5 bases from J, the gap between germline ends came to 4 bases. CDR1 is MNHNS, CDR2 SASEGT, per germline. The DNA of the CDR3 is TGTGCCAGCTTTAACAATGAGCAGTTCTTC. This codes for CASFNNEQFF.

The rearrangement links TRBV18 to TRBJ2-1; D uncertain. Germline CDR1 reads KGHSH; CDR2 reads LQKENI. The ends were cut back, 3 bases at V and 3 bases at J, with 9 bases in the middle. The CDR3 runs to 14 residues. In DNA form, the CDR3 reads TGTGCCAGCTCACCGCAGACTGGCTACAATGAGCAGTTCTTC. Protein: CASSPQTGYNEQFF.

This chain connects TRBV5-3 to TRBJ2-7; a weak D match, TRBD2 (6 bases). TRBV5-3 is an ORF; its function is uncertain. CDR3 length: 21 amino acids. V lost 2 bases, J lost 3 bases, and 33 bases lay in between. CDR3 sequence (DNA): TGTGCCAGAAGCTTACCTTCAACCTATGGGGGACTGACAAAATGCATCTACGAGCAGTACTTC. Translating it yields CARSLPSTYGGLTKCIYEQYF.

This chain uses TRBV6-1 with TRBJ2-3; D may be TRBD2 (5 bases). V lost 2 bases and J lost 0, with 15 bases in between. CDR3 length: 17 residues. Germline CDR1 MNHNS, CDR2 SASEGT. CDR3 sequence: CASSELIVGGSTDTQYF. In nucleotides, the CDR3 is TGTGCCAGCAGTGAATTGATAGTCGGCGGGAGCACAGATACGCAGTATTTT.

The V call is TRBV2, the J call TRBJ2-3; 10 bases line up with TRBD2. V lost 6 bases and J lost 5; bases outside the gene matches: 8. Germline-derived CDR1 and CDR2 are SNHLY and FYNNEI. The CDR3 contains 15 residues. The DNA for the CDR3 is TGTGCCAGCAGGCCGGGACTAGCGTTTCGAGATACGCAGTATTTT. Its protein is CASRPGLAFRDTQYF. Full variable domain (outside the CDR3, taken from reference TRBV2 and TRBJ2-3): EPEVTQTPSHQVTQMGQEVILRCVPISNHLYFYWYRQILGQKVEFLVSFYNNEISEKSEIFDDQFSVERPDGSNFTLKIRSTKLEDSAMYFCASRPGLAFRDTQYFGPGTRLTVL.

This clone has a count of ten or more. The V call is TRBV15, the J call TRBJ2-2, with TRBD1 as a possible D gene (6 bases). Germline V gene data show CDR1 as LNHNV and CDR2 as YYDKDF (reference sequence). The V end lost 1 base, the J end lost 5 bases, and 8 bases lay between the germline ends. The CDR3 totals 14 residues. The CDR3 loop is CATSRVTGTGELFF. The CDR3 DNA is TGTGCCACCAGCAGAGTAACAGGGACCGGGGAGCTGTTTTTT.

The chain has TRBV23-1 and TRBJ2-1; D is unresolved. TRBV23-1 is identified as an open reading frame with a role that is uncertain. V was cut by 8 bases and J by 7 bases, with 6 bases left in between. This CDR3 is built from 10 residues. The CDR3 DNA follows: TGCGCCAGCCCCCAGAATGAGCAGTTCTTC. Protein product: CASPQNEQFF.

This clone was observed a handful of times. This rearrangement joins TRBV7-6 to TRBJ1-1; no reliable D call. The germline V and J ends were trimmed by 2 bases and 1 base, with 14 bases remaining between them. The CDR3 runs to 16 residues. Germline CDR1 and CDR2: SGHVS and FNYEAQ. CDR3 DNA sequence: TGTGCCAGCAGCTTAAGAAGTGACTTTAGGAACACTGAAGCTTTCTTT. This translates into CASSLRSDFRNTEAFF.

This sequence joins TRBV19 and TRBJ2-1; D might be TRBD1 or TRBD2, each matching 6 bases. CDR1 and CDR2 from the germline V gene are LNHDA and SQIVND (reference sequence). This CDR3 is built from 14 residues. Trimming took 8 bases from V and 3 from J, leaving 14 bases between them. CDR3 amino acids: CASSPGAFYNEQFF. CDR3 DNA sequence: TGTGCCAGTTCACCGGGGGCCTTCTACAATGAGCAGTTCTTC.